A selection of T cell receptor beta chains follows, all from one sample in a study of blood T cell repertoires in COVID-19. Data came from immunoSEQ multiplex PCR; TCRdb stores just in-frame clones and leaves some out. The sample comprises about 180,000 clones, 80% of which are singletons, and under 15% rests with the top ten. Material: PBMCs or T cells enriched from blood (not recorded which). The source of these receptors is a man aged 55 to 70 who had been exposed to COVID-19. The CDR3 runs from the conserved cysteine through the conserved F or W. A D gene is named only where the DNA matches it firmly. Clone sizes are given selectively: once, few, many, or a class where the clone is expanded.

>TRBV28|TRBJ1-4|TRBD1|NA
TGTGCCAGCAGCCTCACAGGGGCTAATGAAAAACTGTTTTTT
CASSLTGANEKLFF
>TRBV6-5|TRBJ1-3|NA|NA
TGTGCCAGCAGTTACTCAGAGGGCTCTGGAAACACCATATATTTT
CASSYSEGSGNTIYF
>TRBV19|TRBJ2-5|NA|NA
TGTGCCAGTAGTCCGGAGGCGGAGACCCAGTACTTC
CASSPEAETQYF
>TRBV6-4|TRBJ1-6|NA|NA
TGTGCCAGCAGTGCGGGTTTTGGTTCACCCCTCCACTTT
CASSAGFGSPLHF
>TRBV12-3/TRBV12-4|TRBJ2-7|NA|NA
TGTGCCAGCAGTATCCACAGGGTGGGGGAGCAGTACTTC
CASSIHRVGEQYF
>TRBV5-4|TRBJ2-7|NA|once
TGTGCATCGGGTTCGAGAAACTACGAGCAGTACTTC
CASGSRNYEQYF
>TRBV19|TRBJ2-4|TRBD2|NA
TGTGCCAGTAGTATAATCGGGACTAGCGGGAGCAGAAACATTCAGTACTTC
CASSIIGTSGSRNIQYF
>TRBV19|TRBJ2-1|NA|NA
TGTGCCAGTAGTATTAGGGGATCCTACAATGAGCAGTTCTTC
CASSIRGSYNEQFF
>TRBV19|TRBJ2-5|NA|NA
TGTGCCAGTAGTATAGATGGGGCTCGGGAGACCCAGTACTTC
CASSIDGARETQYF
>TRBV7-8|TRBJ1-2|NA|NA
TGTGCCAGCAGCAAATCGGAGGGGAACTATGGCTACACCTTC
CASSKSEGNYGYTF
>TRBV9|TRBJ2-2|TRBD2|NA
TGTGCCAGCAGCGTAGTAGGCGGACTAGCGGGTACCGGGGAGCTGTTTTTT
CASSVVGGLAGTGELFF
>TRBV5-4|TRBJ2-3|TRBD1|once
TGTGCCAGCAGCTCCGGGACAGGGGTTATGAGCACAGATACGCAGTATTTT
CASSSGTGVMSTDTQYF
>TRBV29-1|TRBJ2-1|NA|NA
TGCAGCGTTGAGTGGACAAATTACAATGAGCAGTTCTTC
CSVEWTNYNEQFF
>TRBV28|TRBJ2-5|TRBD2|NA
TGTGCCAGCAGTTTTCTCCGGGAGGGCCAGGAGACCCAGTACTTC
CASSFLREGQETQYF
>TRBV7-8|TRBJ1-1|NA|NA
TGTGCCAGCAGCTTAGTCTTCACAGGGTCCACTGAAGCTTTCTTT
CASSLVFTGSTEAFF
>TRBV7-2|TRBJ2-7|TRBD2|NA
TGTGCCAGCAGCTCAACTAGCGGGACCTACGAGCAGTACTTC
CASSSTSGTYEQYF
>TRBV11-3|TRBJ1-1|TRBD1|NA
TGTGCCAGCAGCTTAGATTTCAGACAGGGAGGGAACACTGAAGCTTTCTTT
CASSLDFRQGGNTEAFF
>TRBV28|TRBJ1-4|NA|once
TGTGCCAGCAGATCAGGGGCCCATGATGAAAAACTGTTTTTT
CASRSGAHDEKLFF
>TRBV29-1|TRBJ2-7|NA|NA
TGCAGCGTTGACGCGGGGCCGACAGAGCAGTACTTC
CSVDAGPTEQYF
>TRBV25-1|TRBJ2-1|NA|NA
TGTGCCAGCAGTCCTCGAGGGCGAACCTACAATGAGCAGTTCTTC
CASSPRGRTYNEQFF
>TRBV13|TRBJ2-7|TRBD1|once
TGTGCCAGCAGCTTATCAACAGGGGGAGAGCAGTACTTC
CASSLSTGGEQYF
>TRBV13|TRBJ2-7|TRBD2|many
TGTGCCAGCAGCTTAGGGATTAGCGGGAGCTACGAGCAGTACTTC
CASSLGISGSYEQYF
>TRBV5-1|TRBJ1-2|NA|NA
TGCGCCAGCGTGCCGGGACATGGCAAGGATGGCTACACCTTC
CASVPGHGKDGYTF
>TRBV3-1/TRBV3-2|TRBJ2-5|TRBD2|NA
TGTGCCAGCACCCGCACTAGCGGGAGAGAGACCCAGTACTTC
CASTRTSGRETQYF
>TRBV27|TRBJ1-2|TRBD1|NA
TGTGCCAGCAGTACGACAGGGACCTATGGCTACACCTTC
CASSTTGTYGYTF
>TRBV30|TRBJ2-1|TRBD2|NA
TGTGCCTGGAGTAGACCGGGACTAGCGGACGAGCAGTTCTTC
CAWSRPGLADEQFF
>TRBV29-1|TRBJ1-1|TRBD1|once
TGCAGCGCATCGCGGACAGGAATGAACACTGAAGCTTTCTTT
CSASRTGMNTEAFF
>TRBV15|TRBJ2-3|NA|NA
TGTGCCACCAGCACCGACAGAGGTCTCAAGCCAGATACGCAGTATTTT
CATSTDRGLKPDTQYF
>TRBV5-4|TRBJ2-6|TRBD1|few
TGTGCCAGCAGAGCGGGACAGGGCGGTGGGGCCAACGTCCTGACTTTC
CASRAGQGGGANVLTF
>TRBV5-1|TRBJ2-3|TRBD2|NA
TGCGCCAGCAGCCGTATCAACAGCGGGAGGATGCGGGATACGCAGTATTTT
CASSRINSGRMRDTQYF
>TRBV5-1|TRBJ2-1|TRBD2|NA
TGCGCCAGCAGCTTCTTCCCTAGCGGGATCAGAAAGGGCAATGAGCAGTTCTTC
CASSFFPSGIRKGNEQFF
>TRBV5-1|TRBJ1-6|NA|NA
TGCGCCAGCAGCTTGGGTGCGAGCTCCTATAATTCACCCCTCCACTTT
CASSLGASSYNSPLHF
>TRBV28|TRBJ1-5|TRBD1|NA
TGTGCCAGCAGTTTATGGACAGGGGCCGGCAATCAGCCCCAGCATTTT
CASSLWTGAGNQPQHF
>TRBV10-3|TRBJ2-7|TRBD1|once
TGTGCCATCAGTAGGGACAGGGGAGGAACCTACGAGCAGTACTTC
CAISRDRGGTYEQYF
>TRBV2|TRBJ2-3|TRBD2|NA
TGTGCCAGCAGTGGGCTAGCGGGAGTCAGTAAAAGGGGAGATACGCAGTATTTT
CASSGLAGVSKRGDTQYF
>TRBV11-2|TRBJ1-1|TRBD1|few
TGTGCCAGCAGGCATACACAGGGGAAAATGAACACTGAAGCTTTCTTT
CASRHTQGKMNTEAFF
>TRBV9|TRBJ2-7|TRBD1|NA
TGTGCCAGCAGCATCGGGACAGGGGAAGTGGGCTCCTACGAGCAGTACTTC
CASSIGTGEVGSYEQYF
>TRBV5-1|TRBJ2-1|TRBD2|NA
TGCGCCAGCAGCTCGGGACTAGCGGGAGCCGATGAGCAGTTCTTC
CASSSGLAGADEQFF
>TRBV7-6|TRBJ2-2|TRBD1|NA
TGTGCCAGCAGCTCGCTGGGACAGGGTTTCACCGGGGAGCTGTTTTTT
CASSSLGQGFTGELFF
>TRBV27|TRBJ2-1|TRBD2|NA
TGTGCCAGCAGTTTACCTAGCGGGAGGACGACCTACAATGAGCAGTTCTTC
CASSLPSGRTTYNEQFF
>TRBV30|TRBJ1-5|NA|NA
TGTGCCTGGAGTGTAGGGCAGGGTGGCCAGCCCCAGCATTTT
CAWSVGQGGQPQHF
>TRBV5-1|TRBJ1-2|NA|NA
TGCGCCAGCAGCTGGGGTCAGGGCACTGGCTACACCTTC
CASSWGQGTGYTF
>TRBV19|TRBJ2-7|TRBD1|few
TGTGCCAGTAGGGGACAGGGCCTTTACGAGCAGTACTTC
CASRGQGLYEQYF
>TRBV9|TRBJ1-6|TRBD1|NA
TGTGCCAGCAGCCCAATGACAGGGTATGGTTCACCCCTCCACTTT
CASSPMTGYGSPLHF
>TRBV30|TRBJ2-7|TRBD1|NA
TGTGCCTGGAGTGTACACCCATGGACAGGGACCTACGAGCAGTACTTC
CAWSVHPWTGTYEQYF
>TRBV5-1|TRBJ2-5|TRBD1|few
TGCGCCAGCAGCCCGACAGGACAGGGGATACAAGAGACCCAGTACTTC
CASSPTGQGIQETQYF
>TRBV2|TRBJ2-5|TRBD1|NA
TGTGCCAGCAGCGGGACAGGCCAAGAGACCCAGTACTTC
CASSGTGQETQYF
>TRBV2|TRBJ1-1|NA|NA
TGTGCCAGCAGTGAATGGGCCAAGAACACTGAAGCTTTCTTT
CASSEWAKNTEAFF